This T cell receptor (beta chain) was retrieved from a study of CD8 T cells in ankylosing spondylitis. Study-level points and caveats: Disease-linked clones proved CD8+ and comparatively uncommon in peripheral blood.

Quantitative 5'-RACE with molecular barcodes was used to make the TCR beta libraries. TCRdb fed the 5' RACE reads into MiXCR, producing one record per CDR3 protein. The sample lists 40,000 or so distinct CDR3 sequences, about 10% occurring once. Note on this clonotype: Its antigen remains unknown.

This CDR3 is built from 16 residues. With 2 bases clipped from V and 2 bases from J, the junction kept 3 bases outside the gene matches. CDR1 and CDR2 from the germline V gene are KGHSH and LQKENI. The origin of this receptor is a male donor with ankylosing spondylitis or in good health (not recorded which). Specimen: blood, either unsorted or a sorted T cell fraction (not recorded which). The chain couples TRBV18 to TRBJ2-1; TRBD2 aligns across 10 bases. Written as DNA, the CDR3 is TGTGCCAGCTCACCATCCGGGACTAGCGCCTACAATGAGCAGTTCTTC. The encoded protein is CASSPSGTSAYNEQFF.